The sequence of this T cell receptor beta chain was determined in a study of type 1 and type 2 diabetes patients. On the study more broadly: Donors were type 1 diabetes, type 2 diabetes, or nondiabetic controls. T cells were magnetically sorted from PBMCs as CD4+ or CD8+ subsets.

Comment on this clonotype: Its antigen remains unknown.

Notes on the study in general: Type 2 diabetes and control samples shared highly correlated V and J usage, averaging around 0.97. With limited T2D and control samples, some T1D-only expanded clones may not be T1D-specific.

The PCR template was genomic DNA. Amplification of the beta chain CDR3 used 30 forward and 13 reverse multiplex primers. TCRdb independently ran MiXCR on the multiplex PCR reads; one entry per CDR3 protein. The sample lists about 270,000 distinct CDR3 sequences; around 47% were seen once. The CDR3 extends over 14 amino acids. Trimming removed 6 bases from V and 0 bases from J, with 9 bases in between. Sequencing used peripheral blood mononuclear cells (PBMCs). The TCR originated in a man younger than 30 with type 2 diabetes. This chain uses TRBV12-3 or TRBV12-4 with TRBJ2-1; the D is unclear. The CDR3 protein is CASSLDFSYNEQFF. For the CDR3, the DNA is TGTGCCAGCAGCCTAGACTTCTCCTACAATGAGCAGTTCTTC.